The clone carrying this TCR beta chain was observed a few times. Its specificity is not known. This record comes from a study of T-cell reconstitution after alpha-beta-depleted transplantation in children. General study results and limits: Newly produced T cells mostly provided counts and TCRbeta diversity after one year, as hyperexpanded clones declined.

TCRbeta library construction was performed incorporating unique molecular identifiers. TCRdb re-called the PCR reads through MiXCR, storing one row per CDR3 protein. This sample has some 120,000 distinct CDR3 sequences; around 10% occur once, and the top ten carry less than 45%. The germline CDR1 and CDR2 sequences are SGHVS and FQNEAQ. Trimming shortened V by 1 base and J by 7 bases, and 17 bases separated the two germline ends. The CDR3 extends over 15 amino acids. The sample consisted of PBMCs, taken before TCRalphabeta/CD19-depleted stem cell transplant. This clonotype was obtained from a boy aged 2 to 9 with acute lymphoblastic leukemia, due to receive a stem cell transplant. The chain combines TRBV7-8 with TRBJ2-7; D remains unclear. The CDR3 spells CASSLGSRNLEEQYF. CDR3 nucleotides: TGTGCCAGCAGCTTAGGCTCAAGAAATTTGGAGGAGCAGTACTTC.